This section outlines one T cell receptor beta chain sequence together with its context. Its antigen is currently not known. Base qualities are not recorded, but no much larger clone differs from it by a single base. This sample stems from a study of T cell responses to AZD1222 COVID-19 vaccine listed by TCRdb under 2021. Turning to the overall study: AZD1222 recipients whose second dose came at about 4 weeks and those whose second dose came at about 12 weeks were combined into one group, since spike-specific TCR depth and breadth did not differ between the two schedules. TCR sequencing was performed for about 240 trial participants, of whom some 200 were given two doses of AZD1222 and about 25 were given two doses of MenACWY control vaccine. Trial participants were enrolled into age subgroups of 18-55, 56-69 and 70-plus years, which contained approximately 150, 28 and 58 TCR-sequenced participants, respectively. The investigation overall reported the following: Because no day 14 peak-response samples were available, repertoires were characterized only after the peak T cell response. Conclusions about previously exposed vaccinees are limited, since just five or six AZD1222 recipients were seropositive for SARS-CoV-2 at baseline. The vaccine-associated CD4 TCRs covered the entire spike protein, and the dominant responses fell in regions 160-218 and 743-854. After two AZD1222 doses, spike-specific TCR breadth and depth were significantly higher than at day 0 and than in MenACWY recipients. Reportedly, close to half of the unique spike-specific TCRs recognized epitopes lying outside the regions that are mutated in the B.1.351 and B.1.1.7 variants. Most participants were white British and females outnumbered males, and the authors suggested that clonal diversity may have been underestimated. The 56-69-year group was small, and its depth increase did not reach significance, likely because of low power.

The CDR3 regions of human TCRbeta chains were subjected to immunosequencing. Under the source paper's analysis protocol: TCRs in the repertoires were matched against a reference library of SARS-CoV-2-specific TCRs that had been generated with the MIRA antigen-specificity platform. Breadth was defined as the fraction of unique TCRs that were SARS-CoV-2-associated. Depth was defined as the fraction of total T cells that were SARS-CoV-2-associated. Using the MIRA data, each spike-specific TCR was mapped to the spike region that the TCR reacts to and placed in a CD4 or CD8 class. Log10-transformed breadth and depth values were compared by one-way ANOVA with Sidak's multiple comparisons tests. TCRdb limited this immuneACCESS table to in-frame rearrangements with V and J called. A share of clones is missing; checked studies link under half to unresolved V genes, and the rest is unexplained. The V and J calls and clone size were taken over from that table, and D and trimming were inferred from the DNA. For this sample the table gives 25,000 to 35,000 clones, of which about nine tenths were detected only once. The ten largest clones capture 1% to 1.5% of the sample.

Per the publication, the time point label means: baseline before first vaccination. Vaccinee samples were obtained from the UK trials COV001 and COV002, which included a single-blind randomized controlled phase 2/3 trial of AZD1222 (ChAdOx1 nCoV-19) in healthy adults. Trial participant PBMC samples were collected at day 0 and day 28 after the second dose for TCRbeta chain sequencing. Sample: peripheral blood, taken on day 0 of AZD1222 vaccination. The receptor comes from an adult in good health.

The CDR3 has the sequence CASSLMLGQETQYF. In nucleotide form, the sequence is TGCGCCAGCAGCTTGATGCTAGGCCAAGAGACCCAGTACTTC. Recombination connected TRBV5-1 to TRBJ2-5; the D gene identity is not certain. CDR1 and CDR2 are read off the germline V gene as SGHRS and YFSETQ. V sheds 1 base and J sheds 1 base, leaving 8 bases between their ends. The cysteine opens and the phenylalanine closes a CDR3 of 14 amino acids. CDR3 DNA only is kept here, 42 bases in frame from base 1.